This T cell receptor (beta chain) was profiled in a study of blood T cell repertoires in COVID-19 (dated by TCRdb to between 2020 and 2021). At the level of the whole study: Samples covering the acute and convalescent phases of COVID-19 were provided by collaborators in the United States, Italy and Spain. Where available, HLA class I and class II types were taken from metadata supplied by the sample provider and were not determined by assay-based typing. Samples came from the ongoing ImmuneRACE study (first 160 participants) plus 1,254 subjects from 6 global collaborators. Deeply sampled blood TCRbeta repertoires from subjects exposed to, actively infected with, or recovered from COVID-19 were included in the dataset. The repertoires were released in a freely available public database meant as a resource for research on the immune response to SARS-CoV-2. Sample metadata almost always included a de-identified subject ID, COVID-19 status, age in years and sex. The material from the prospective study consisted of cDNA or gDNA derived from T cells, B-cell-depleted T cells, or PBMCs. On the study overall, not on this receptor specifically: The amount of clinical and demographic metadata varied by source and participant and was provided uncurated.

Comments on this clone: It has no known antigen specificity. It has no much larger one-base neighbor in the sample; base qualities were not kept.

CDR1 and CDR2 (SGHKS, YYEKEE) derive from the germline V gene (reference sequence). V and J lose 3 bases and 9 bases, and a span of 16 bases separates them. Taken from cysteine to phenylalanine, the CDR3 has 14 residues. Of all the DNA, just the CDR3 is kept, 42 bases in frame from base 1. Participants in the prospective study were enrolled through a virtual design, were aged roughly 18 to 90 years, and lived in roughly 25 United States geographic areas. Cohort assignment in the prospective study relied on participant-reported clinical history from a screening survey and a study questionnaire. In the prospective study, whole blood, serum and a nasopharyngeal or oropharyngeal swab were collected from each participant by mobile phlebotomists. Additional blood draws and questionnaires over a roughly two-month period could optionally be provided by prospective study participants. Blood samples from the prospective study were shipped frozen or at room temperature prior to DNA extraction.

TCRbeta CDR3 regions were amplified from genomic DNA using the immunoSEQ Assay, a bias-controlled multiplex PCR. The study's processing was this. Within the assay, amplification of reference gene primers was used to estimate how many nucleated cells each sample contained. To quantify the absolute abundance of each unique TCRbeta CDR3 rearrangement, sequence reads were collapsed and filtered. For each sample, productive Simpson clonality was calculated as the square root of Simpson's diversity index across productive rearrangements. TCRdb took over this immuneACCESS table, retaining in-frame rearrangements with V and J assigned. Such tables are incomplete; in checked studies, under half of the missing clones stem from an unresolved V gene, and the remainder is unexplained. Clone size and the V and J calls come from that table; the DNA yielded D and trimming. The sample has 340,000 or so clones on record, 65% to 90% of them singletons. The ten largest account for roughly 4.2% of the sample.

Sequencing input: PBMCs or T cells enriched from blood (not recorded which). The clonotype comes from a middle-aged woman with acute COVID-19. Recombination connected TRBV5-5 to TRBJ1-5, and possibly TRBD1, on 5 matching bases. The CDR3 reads CASSWTAGQWPQHF. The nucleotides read TGTGCCAGCAGCTGGACGGCGGGGCAGTGGCCCCAGCATTTT.